This entry lists 18 T cell receptor beta chains sequenced from one sample in a study of CD8 T cells in Susac syndrome. An amount of RNA that ranged from about 0.45 to 1 ug was reverse transcribed with random hexamers. TCRdb re-derived calls from the immunoSEQ multiplex PCR reads in MiXCR, one entry per CDR3 protein. The data hold approximately 200,000 distinct CDR3 sequences, with more than 90% observed a single time. Sequencing was carried out using CD4+ T cells from PBMCs. The source of these receptors is a human donor with multiple sclerosis.

The rearrangement joins TRBV29-1 to TRBJ1-2; TRBD1 matches 11 bases. The CDR3 sequence is 17 residues long. Germline lookup yields CDR1 SQVTM and CDR2 ANQGSEA. Germline trimming cut 3 bases from V and 3 bases from J; bases unmatched to any gene: 12. CDR3 DNA sequence: TGCAGCGTTGAGGACAGGGGGCCAAGTTTTCTAGACTATGGCTACACCTTC. Translating it yields CSVEDRGPSFLDYGYTF.

The J gene is TRBJ1-1, the V gene TRBV29-1, with D hard to call. V lost 8 bases to trimming and J lost 3 bases, with 13 bases between them. Germline CDR1 SQVTM, CDR2 ANQGSEA. This CDR3 has 12 amino acids. CDR3 sequence: CSTKTWDTEAFF. In DNA, the CDR3 is TGCAGCACTAAGACATGGGACACTGAAGCTTTCTTT.

The chain couples TRBV9 to TRBJ1-2; D gene unclear. Trimming took 0 bases from V and 0 from J, leaving 6 bases between them. The CDR3 is made up of 14 amino acids. Germline V CDR1 and CDR2: SGDLS, YYNGEE. The CDR3 here is CASSVGDTNYGYTF. The CDR3 coding sequence is TGTGCCAGCAGCGTAGGAGACACTAACTATGGCTACACCTTC.

V is TRBV4-1 and J is TRBJ1-2; tentatively, D is TRBD1 (6 bases). Deletions cut 2 bases from V and 7 bases from J, with 17 bases between. Germline CDR1 is MGHRA and CDR2 is YSYEKL. This CDR3 has 15 residues. CDR3 sequence: CASSQNRADTGGYTF. The CDR3 coding sequence is TGCGCCAGCAGCCAAAACAGGGCTGATACGGGTGGCTACACCTTC.

This clonotype has only a few counts. This chain uses TRBV13 with TRBJ2-7; possible D gene TRBD1, 5 bases. The CDR3 runs to 14 residues. Per the germline V gene, CDR1 is PRHDT and CDR2 is FYEKMQ (reference sequence). V lost 5 bases to trimming and J lost 0 bases, with 11 bases between them. The CDR3 region has the DNA TGTGCCAGCAGCCTCGGACATAACTCCTACGAGCAGTACTTC. Translated: CASSLGHNSYEQYF. The complete variable domain, with remaining parts taken from reference TRBV13 and TRBJ2-7, reads AAGVIQSPRHLIKEKRETATLKCYPIPRHDTVYWYQQGPGQDPQFLISFYEKMQSDKGSIPDRFSAQQFSDYHSELNMSSLELGDSALYFCASSLGHNSYEQYFGPGTRLTVT.

The rearrangement joins TRBV20-1 to TRBJ2-3, with D unresolved. Trimming removed 3 bases at V and 6 bases at J, with 13 bases between. The CDR3 runs to 13 residues. Germline V gives CDR1 DFQATT, CDR2 SNEGSKA (reference sequence). CDR3 sequence: CSARKVAMDTQYF. CDR3 bases: TGCAGTGCTAGGAAGGTGGCTATGGATACGCAGTATTTT.

The rearrangement links TRBV9 to TRBJ2-3, with D tentatively TRBD1 or TRBD2 (6 bases each). There are 13 residues in the CDR3. CDR1 is SGDLS, CDR2 YYNGEE, per germline. Trimming pared 6 bases from V and 4 bases from J, leaving 12 bases between. CDR3 in amino acids: CASNPRGPDTQYF. The CDR3 DNA is TGTGCCAGCAACCCCCGGGGGCCAGATACGCAGTATTTT.

The chain carries TRBV2 and TRBJ1-1, with TRBD1 matching 7 bases. V lost 8 bases and J lost 1; bases outside the gene matches: 4. CDR1 and CDR2 (germline): SNHLY, FYNNEI. The CDR3 extends over 13 amino acids. The CDR3, as DNA: TGTGCCAGCCGAGGGACAGAGAACACTGAAGCTTTCTTT. Translation: CASRGTENTEAFF. The full variable domain, with the rest looked up from reference TRBV2 and TRBJ1-1, is EPEVTQTPSHQVTQMGQEVILRCVPISNHLYFYWYRQILGQKVEFLVSFYNNEISEKSEIFDDQFSVERPDGSNFTLKIRSTKLEDSAMYFCASRGTENTEAFFGQGTRLTVV.

The genes are TRBV29-1 and TRBJ2-5; perhaps D is TRBD1 or TRBD2 (5 bases each). V dropped 5 bases and J dropped 4 bases, with 14 bases sitting between them. Germline CDR1 reads SQVTM; CDR2 reads ANQGSEA. The CDR3 has 13 amino acids. CDR3 residues: CSVRQGGGETQYF. The CDR3 DNA reads as TGCAGCGTTAGGCAGGGTGGAGGAGAGACCCAGTACTTC.

This sequence joins TRBV3-1 and TRBJ2-4; 9 bases map to TRBD2. The CDR3 is 13 residues long. Germline V gene data show CDR1 as LGHDT and CDR2 as YNNKEL (reference sequence). V dropped 1 base and J dropped 8; count of bases not matched to a gene: 0. The CDR3 reads CASSQGGGDIQYF. The CDR3, as DNA: TGTGCCAGCAGCCAAGGCGGGGGGGACATTCAGTACTTC.

V is TRBV20-1 and J is TRBJ2-3, with D possibly matching TRBD1 (6 bases). Trimming took off 4 bases at V and 2 bases at J, with 13 bases between the two ends. The CDR3 is 14 amino acids. Germline V lookup: CDR1 DFQATT, CDR2 SNEGSKA (reference sequence). CDR3 protein: CSANLQGNTDTQYF. The CDR3 coding sequence is TGCAGTGCTAACCTACAGGGAAACACAGATACGCAGTATTTT.

The J gene is TRBJ2-1, the V gene TRBV6-5; D is possibly TRBD1 or TRBD2 (5 bases each). This CDR3 is 14 amino acids long. Germline CDR1 and CDR2: MNHEY and SVGAGI. Trimming removed 2 bases at V and 9 bases at J, with 14 bases between. The CDR3 nucleotides are TGTGCCAGCAGTTACGGGGGTAAGGGGACTGAGCAGTTCTTC. Protein product: CASSYGGKGTEQFF.

This chain connects TRBV9 to TRBJ2-1; D possibly corresponds to TRBD1 (6 bases). The CDR3 is made up of 12 amino acids. Germline V gives CDR1 SGDLS, CDR2 YYNGEE. Trimming took 1 base from V and 9 from J, leaving 8 bases between them. The CDR3 coding sequence is TGTGCCAGCAGCGTACCACAGGGTGAGCAGTTCTTC. This gives the protein CASSVPQGEQFF.

The genes are TRBV7-2 and TRBJ1-2, with 8 bases lining up with TRBD1. J lost 4 bases, V lost 2 bases, and 12 bases had no gene match. This CDR3 region has 17 residues. The V gene's germline CDR1 is SGHTA and CDR2 FQGNSA. In nucleotides, the CDR3 is TGTGCCAGCAGCTTAAACCGGGACAGGCATAGGGGCTATGGCTACACCTTC. Protein product: CASSLNRDRHRGYGYTF.

This clonotype was observed once. The genes are TRBV30 and TRBJ2-7; tentative D call: TRBD2 (6 bases). The CDR3 sequence is 12 residues long. V lost 4 bases and J 1 base, leaving 8 bases between the germline ends. Germline V gene sequence: CDR1 GTSNPN, CDR2 SVGIG (reference sequence). The CDR3 bases are TGTGCCTGGAACGGAGGGTCCTACGAGCAGTACTTC. It specifies CAWNGGSYEQYF.

This clonotype was picked up a small number of times. The genes are TRBV20-1 and TRBJ1-1; no definite D call. Trimming took 3 bases from V and 0 from J, leaving 5 bases between them. This CDR3 contains 12 residues. Looked up from germline, CDR1 is DFQATT and CDR2 is SNEGSKA (reference sequence). The CDR3 reads CSARGMNTEAFF. The CDR3 bases are TGCAGTGCTAGGGGGATGAACACTGAAGCTTTCTTT.

This chain joins TRBV4-2 and TRBJ2-5; the D gene is possibly TRBD2 (6 bases). V lost 4 bases and J 5 bases, leaving 14 bases between the germline ends. The CDR3 extends over 14 amino acids. Germline CDR1 and CDR2: LGHNA and YNFKEQ. CDR3 nucleotide sequence: TGTGCCAGCAGCCCTGCGGGACTTTTTGAGACCCAGTACTTC. The encoded protein is CASSPAGLFETQYF.

This chain's CDR3 is CASSGDRGRDNEQFF. CDR3 DNA: TGTGCCAGCAGCGGGGACAGGGGAAGGGACAATGAGCAGTTCTTC. The V and J genes are TRBV7-6 and TRBJ2-1, with 10 bases identical to TRBD1. Per the germline V gene, CDR1 is SGHVS and CDR2 is FNYEAQ. The CDR3 runs to 15 residues. V lost 5 bases to trimming and J lost 5 bases; unmatched junction nucleotides: 6.